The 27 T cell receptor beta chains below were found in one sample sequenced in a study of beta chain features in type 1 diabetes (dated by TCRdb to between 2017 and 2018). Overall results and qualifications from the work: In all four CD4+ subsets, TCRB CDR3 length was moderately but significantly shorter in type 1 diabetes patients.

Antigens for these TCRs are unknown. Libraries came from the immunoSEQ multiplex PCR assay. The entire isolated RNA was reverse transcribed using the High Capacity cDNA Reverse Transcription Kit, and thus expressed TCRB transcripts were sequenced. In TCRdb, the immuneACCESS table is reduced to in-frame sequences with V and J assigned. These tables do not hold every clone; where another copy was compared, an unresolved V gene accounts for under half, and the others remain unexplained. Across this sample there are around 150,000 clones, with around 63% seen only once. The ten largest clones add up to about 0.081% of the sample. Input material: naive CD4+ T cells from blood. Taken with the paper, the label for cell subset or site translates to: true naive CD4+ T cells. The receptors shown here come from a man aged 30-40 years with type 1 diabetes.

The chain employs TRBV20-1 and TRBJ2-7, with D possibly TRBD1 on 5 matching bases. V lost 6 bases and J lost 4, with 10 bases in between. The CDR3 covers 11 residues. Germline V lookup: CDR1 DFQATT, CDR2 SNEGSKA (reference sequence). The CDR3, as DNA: TGCAGTGCCAAGTCAGGGTACGAGCAGTACTTC. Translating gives CSAKSGYEQYF.

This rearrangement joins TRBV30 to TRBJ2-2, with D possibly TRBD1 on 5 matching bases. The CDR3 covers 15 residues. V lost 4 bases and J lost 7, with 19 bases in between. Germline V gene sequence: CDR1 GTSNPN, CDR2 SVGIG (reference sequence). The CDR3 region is CAWTIITGRGGELFF. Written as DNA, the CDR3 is TGTGCCTGGACCATAATAACAGGTCGCGGCGGGGAGCTGTTTTTT.

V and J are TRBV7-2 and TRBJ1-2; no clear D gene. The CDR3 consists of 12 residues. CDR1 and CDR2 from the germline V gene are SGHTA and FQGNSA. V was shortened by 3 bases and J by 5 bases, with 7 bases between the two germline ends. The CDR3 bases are TGTGCCAGCAGCTTCGGGTCGTATGGCTACACCTTC. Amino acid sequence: CASSFGSYGYTF.

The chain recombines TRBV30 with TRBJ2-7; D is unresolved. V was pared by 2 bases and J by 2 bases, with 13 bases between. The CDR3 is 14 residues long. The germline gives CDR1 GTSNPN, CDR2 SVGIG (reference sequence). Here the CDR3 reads CAWSPSRIPYEQYF. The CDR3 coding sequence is TGTGCCTGGAGTCCCTCGAGGATCCCCTACGAGCAGTACTTC.

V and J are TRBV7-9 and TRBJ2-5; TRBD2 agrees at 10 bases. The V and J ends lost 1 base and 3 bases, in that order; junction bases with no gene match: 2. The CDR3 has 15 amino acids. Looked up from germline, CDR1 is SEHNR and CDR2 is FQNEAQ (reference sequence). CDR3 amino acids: CASSLVTSGEETQYF. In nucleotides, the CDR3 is TGTGCCAGCAGCTTAGTTACTAGCGGGGAAGAGACCCAGTACTTC. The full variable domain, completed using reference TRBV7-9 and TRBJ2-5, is DTGVSQNPRHKITKRGQNVTFRCDPISEHNRLYWYRQTLGQGPEFLTYFQNEAQLEKSRLLSDRFSAERPKGSFSTLEIQRTEQGDSAMYLCASSLVTSGEETQYFGPGTRLLVL.

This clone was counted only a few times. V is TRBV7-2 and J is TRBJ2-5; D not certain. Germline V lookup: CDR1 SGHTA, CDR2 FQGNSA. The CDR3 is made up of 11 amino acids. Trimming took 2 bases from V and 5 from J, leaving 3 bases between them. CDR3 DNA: TGTGCCAGCAGCTTACCGGAGACCCAGTACTTC. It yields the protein CASSLPETQYF.

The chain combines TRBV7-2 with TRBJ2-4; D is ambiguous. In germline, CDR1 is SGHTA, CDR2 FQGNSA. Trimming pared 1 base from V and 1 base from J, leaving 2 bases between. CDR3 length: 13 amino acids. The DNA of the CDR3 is TGTGCCAGCAGCTTAGTTGCCAAAAACATTCAGTACTTC. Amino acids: CASSLVAKNIQYF.

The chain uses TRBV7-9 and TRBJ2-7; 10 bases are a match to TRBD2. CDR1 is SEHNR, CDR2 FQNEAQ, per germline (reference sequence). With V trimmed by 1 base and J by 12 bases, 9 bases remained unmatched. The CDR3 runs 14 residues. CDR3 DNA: TGTGCCAGCAGCTTAGGCCTAGCGGGGGCTAGGAGGTACTTC. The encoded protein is CASSLGLAGARRYF. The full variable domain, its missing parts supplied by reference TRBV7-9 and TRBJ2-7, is DTGVSQNPRHKITKRGQNVTFRCDPISEHNRLYWYRQTLGQGPEFLTYFQNEAQLEKSRLLSDRFSAERPKGSFSTLEIQRTEQGDSAMYLCASSLGLAGARRYFGPGTRLTVT.

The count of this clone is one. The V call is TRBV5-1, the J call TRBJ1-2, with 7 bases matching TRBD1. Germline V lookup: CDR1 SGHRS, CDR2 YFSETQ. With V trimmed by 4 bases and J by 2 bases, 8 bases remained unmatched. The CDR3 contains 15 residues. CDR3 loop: CASSVGQVDNYGYTF. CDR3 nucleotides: TGCGCCAGCAGCGTCGGACAGGTCGACAACTATGGCTACACCTTC. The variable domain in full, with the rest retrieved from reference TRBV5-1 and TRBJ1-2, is KAGVTQTPRYLIKTRGQQVTLSCSPISGHRSVSWYQQTPGQGLQFLFEYFSETQRNKGNFPGRFSGRQFSNSRSEMNVSTLELGDSALYLCASSVGQVDNYGYTFGSGTRLTVV.

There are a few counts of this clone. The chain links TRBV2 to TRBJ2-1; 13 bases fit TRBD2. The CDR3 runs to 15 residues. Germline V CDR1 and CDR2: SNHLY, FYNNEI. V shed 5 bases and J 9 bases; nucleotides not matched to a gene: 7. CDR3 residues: CASSPGLAGVGEQFF. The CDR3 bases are TGTGCCAGCAGTCCCGGACTAGCGGGGGTGGGTGAGCAGTTCTTC.

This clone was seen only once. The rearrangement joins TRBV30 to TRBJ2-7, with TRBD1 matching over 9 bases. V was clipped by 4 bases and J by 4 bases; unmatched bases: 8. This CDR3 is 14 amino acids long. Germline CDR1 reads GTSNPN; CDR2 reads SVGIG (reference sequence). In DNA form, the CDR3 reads TGTGCCTGGATGGGACAGGGTGGTAGGTACGAGCAGTACTTC. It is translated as CAWMGQGGRYEQYF. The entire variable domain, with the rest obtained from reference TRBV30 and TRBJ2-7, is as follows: SQTIHQWPATLVQPVGSPLSLECTVEGTSNPNLYWYRQAAGRGLQLLFYSVGIGQISSEVPQNLSASRPQDRQFILSSKKLLLSDSGFYLCAWMGQGGRYEQYFGPGTRLTVT.

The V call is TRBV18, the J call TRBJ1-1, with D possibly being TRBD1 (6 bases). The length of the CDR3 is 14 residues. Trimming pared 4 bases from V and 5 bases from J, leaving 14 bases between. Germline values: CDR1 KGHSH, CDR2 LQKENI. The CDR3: CASSRGQQVTEAFF. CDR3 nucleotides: TGTGCCAGCTCACGAGGACAGCAGGTTACTGAAGCTTTCTTT.

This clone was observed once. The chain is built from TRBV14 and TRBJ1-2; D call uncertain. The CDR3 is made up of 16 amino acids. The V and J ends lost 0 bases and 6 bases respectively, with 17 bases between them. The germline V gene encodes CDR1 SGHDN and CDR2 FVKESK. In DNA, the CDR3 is TGTGCCAGCAGCCAAGATCAATGGGCAAGCAAGGATGGCTACACCTTC. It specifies CASSQDQWASKDGYTF. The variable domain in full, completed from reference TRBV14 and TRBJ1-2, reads EAGVTQFPSHSVIEKGQTVTLRCDPISGHDNLYWYRRVMGKEIKFLLHFVKESKQDESGMPNNRFLAERTGGTYSTLKVQPAELEDSGVYFCASSQDQWASKDGYTFGSGTRLTVV.

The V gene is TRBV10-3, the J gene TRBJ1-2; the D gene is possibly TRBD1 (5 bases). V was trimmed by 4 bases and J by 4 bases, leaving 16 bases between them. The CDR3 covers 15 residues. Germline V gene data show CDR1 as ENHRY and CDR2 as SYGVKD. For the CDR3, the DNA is TGTGCCATCAGTGTGGTCAGGGAGGCTACCTATGGCTACACCTTC. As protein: CAISVVREATYGYTF.

CDR3 DNA sequence: TGCAGCGTTGTACTAGGGGGCGGACACGGTCAGCCCCAGCATTTT. Protein sequence: CSVVLGGGHGQPQHF. The V call is TRBV29-1, the J call TRBJ1-5; TRBD1 aligns across 7 bases. Germline trimming cut 4 bases from V and 6 bases from J; bases unmatched to any gene: 12. CDR1 is SQVTM, CDR2 ANQGSEA, per germline. The CDR3 is made up of 15 amino acids.

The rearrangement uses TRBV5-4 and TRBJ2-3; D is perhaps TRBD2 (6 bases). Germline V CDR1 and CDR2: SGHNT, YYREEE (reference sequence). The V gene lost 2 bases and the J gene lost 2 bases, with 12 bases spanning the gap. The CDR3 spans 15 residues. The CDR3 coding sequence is TGTGCCAGCAGCTTCTACGGGGGATCCACAGATACGCAGTATTTT. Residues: CASSFYGGSTDTQYF.

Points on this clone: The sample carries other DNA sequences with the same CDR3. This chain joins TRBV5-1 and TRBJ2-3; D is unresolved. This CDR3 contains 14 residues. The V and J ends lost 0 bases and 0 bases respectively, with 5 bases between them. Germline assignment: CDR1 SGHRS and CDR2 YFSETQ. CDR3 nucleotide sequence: TGCGCCAGCAGCTTGGGTGGGAGCACAGATACGCAGTATTTT. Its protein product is CASSLGGSTDTQYF.

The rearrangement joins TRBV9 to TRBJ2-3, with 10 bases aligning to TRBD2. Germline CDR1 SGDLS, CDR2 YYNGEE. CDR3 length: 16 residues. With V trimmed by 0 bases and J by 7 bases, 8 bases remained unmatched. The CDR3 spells CASSVVSSGGLYTQYF. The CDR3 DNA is TGTGCCAGCAGCGTAGTATCTAGCGGGGGCCTCTATACGCAGTATTTT.

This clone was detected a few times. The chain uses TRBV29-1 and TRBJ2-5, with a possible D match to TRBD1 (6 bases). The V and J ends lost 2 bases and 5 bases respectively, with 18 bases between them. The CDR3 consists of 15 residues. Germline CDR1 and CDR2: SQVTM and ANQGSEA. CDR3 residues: CSVEQGYGYGETQYF. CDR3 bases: TGCAGCGTTGAACAGGGGTATGGGTATGGTGAGACCCAGTACTTC. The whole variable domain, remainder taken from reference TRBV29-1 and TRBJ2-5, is SAVISQKPSRDICQRGTSLTIQCQVDSQVTMMFWYRQQPGQSLTLIATANQGSEATYESGFVIDKFPISRPNLTFSTLTVSNMSPEDSSIYLCSVEQGYGYGETQYFGPGTRLLVL.

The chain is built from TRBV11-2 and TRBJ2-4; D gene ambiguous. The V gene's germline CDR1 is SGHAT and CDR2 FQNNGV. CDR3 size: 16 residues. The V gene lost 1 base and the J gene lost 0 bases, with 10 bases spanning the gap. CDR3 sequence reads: CASSLGQLLAKNIQYF. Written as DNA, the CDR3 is TGTGCCAGCAGCTTAGGGCAGCTTCTAGCCAAAAACATTCAGTACTTC.

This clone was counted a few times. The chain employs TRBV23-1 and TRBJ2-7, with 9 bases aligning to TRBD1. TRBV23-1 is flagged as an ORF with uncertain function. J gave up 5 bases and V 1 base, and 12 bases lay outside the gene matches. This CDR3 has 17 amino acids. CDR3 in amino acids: CASSQLLSGQGMDEQYF. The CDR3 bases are TGCGCCAGCAGTCAATTACTGTCCGGACAGGGGATGGACGAGCAGTACTTC.

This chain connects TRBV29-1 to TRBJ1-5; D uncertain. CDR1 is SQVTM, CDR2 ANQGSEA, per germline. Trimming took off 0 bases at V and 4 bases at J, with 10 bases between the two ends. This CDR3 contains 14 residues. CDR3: CSVEDPEGNQPQHF. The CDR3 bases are TGCAGCGTTGAAGACCCCGAAGGGAATCAGCCCCAGCATTTT.

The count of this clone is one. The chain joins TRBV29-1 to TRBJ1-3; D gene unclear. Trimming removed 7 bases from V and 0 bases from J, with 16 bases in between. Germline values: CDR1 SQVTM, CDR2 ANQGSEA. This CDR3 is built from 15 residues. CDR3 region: CSASTQTGSGNTIYF. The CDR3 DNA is TGCAGCGCTTCGACCCAGACCGGCTCTGGAAACACCATATATTTT.

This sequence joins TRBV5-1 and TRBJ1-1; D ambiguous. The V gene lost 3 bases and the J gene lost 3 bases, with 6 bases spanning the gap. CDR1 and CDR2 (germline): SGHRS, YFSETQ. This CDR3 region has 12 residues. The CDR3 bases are TGCGCCAGCAGCTACGGAGACACTGAAGCTTTCTTT. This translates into CASSYGDTEAFF.

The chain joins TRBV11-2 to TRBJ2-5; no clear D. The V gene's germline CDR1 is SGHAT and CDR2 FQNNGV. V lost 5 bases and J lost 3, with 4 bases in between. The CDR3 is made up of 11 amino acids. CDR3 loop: CASSREETQYF. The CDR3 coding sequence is TGTGCCAGCAGCAGAGAAGAGACCCAGTACTTC.

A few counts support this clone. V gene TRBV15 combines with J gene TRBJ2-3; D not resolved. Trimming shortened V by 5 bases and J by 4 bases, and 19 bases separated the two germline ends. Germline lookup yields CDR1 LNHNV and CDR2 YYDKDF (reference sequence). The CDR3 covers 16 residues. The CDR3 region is CATSGPTKPSPDTQYF. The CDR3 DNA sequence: TGTGCCACCAGCGGTCCGACAAAGCCTTCCCCAGATACGCAGTATTTT. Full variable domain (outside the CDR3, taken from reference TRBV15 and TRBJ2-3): DAMVIQNPRYQVTQFGKPVTLSCSQTLNHNVMYWYQQKSSQAPKLLFHYYDKDFNNEADTPDNFQSRRPNTSFCFLDIRSPGLGDTAMYLCATSGPTKPSPDTQYFGPGTRLTVL.

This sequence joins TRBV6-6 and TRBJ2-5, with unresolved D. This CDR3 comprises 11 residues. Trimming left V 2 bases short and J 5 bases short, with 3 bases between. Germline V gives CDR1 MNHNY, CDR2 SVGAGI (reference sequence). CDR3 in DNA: TGTGCCAGCAGTTACGAGGAGACCCAGTACTTC. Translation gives CASSYEETQYF.